The T cell receptor (beta chain) under discussion was sequenced for a study of shared clonotypes between healthy human individuals. Study results and limitations: Naive subsets generally had larger estimated richness than memory subsets.

This clone came up a few times. Antigen: not known. TCRdb keeps only in-frame clones here, not all; method: immunoSEQ multiplex PCR. Here the sample spans hundreds of thousands of clones, over 65% being singletons. The germline gives CDR1 SGHNT, CDR2 YENEEA. V was clipped by 5 bases and J by 0 bases, with 14 bases between them. The CDR3 covers 16 residues. This TCR came from a woman in her twenties or thirties in good health. The sequenced sample was memory CD4+ T cells sorted from blood. The subset was: CD45RA-negative fraction. The chain combines TRBV11-3 with TRBJ2-1; D may correspond to TRBD1 or TRBD2 (5 bases each). CDR3 bases: TGTGCCAGCAGCCTTGGGACCGACAGCTCCTACAATGAGCAGTTCTTC. Protein sequence: CASSLGTDSSYNEQFF.